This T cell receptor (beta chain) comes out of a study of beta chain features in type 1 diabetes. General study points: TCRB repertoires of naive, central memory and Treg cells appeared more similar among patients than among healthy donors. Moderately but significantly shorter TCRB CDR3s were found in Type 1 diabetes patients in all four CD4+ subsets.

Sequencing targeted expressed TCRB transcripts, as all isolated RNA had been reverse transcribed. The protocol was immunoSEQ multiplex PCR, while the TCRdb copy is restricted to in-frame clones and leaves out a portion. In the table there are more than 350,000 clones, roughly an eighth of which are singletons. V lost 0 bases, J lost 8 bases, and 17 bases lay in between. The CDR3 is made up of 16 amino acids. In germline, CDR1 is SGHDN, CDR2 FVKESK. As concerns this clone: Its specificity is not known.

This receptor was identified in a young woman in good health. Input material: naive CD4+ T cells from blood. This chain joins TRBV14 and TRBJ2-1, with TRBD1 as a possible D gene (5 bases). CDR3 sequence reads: CASSQDWGRVMDEQFF. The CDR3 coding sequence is TGTGCCAGCAGCCAAGATTGGGGCAGGGTCATGGATGAGCAGTTCTTC.